The 25 T cell receptor beta chains reported below all come from one sample, sequenced in a study of blood T cells in healthy people across ages. Then a second PCR, running roughly 7 to 11 cycles, was carried out with a sample-barcoded 5' primer and a J-beta primer mix. MiXCR, applied by TCRdb to the 5' RACE reads, yields one record per CDR3 protein. The table includes around 1,600,000 distinct CDR3 sequences, approximately 39% detected once. Sequenced sample: blood. Receptor source: a woman between 18 and 30 years old in good health.

The table lists this clonotype with a few counts. V usage is TRBV6-1 and J usage is TRBJ2-6; 7 bases are shared with TRBD1. From germline, CDR1 is MNHNS and CDR2 SASEGT. The V and J ends lost 6 bases and 0 bases, in that order; junction bases with no gene match: 5. CDR3 length: 16 amino acids. The CDR3 is CASRDRLHSGANVLTF. CDR3 coding DNA: TGTGCCAGCAGGGACAGGCTTCACTCTGGGGCCAACGTCCTGACTTTC.

The J gene is TRBJ2-1, the V gene TRBV21-1; the table's TRBD1 call for D was not verified on the DNA. TRBV21-1 corresponds to a pseudogene. The CDR3 has 13 amino acids. The CDR3: CASSRTGCNEQFF. Here the CDR3 DNA reads TGTGCCAGCAGCCGGACAGGGTGCAATGAGCAGTTCTTC.

V gene TRBV7-3 combines with J gene TRBJ1-6; 7 bases agree with TRBD1. Looked up from germline, CDR1 is SGHTA and CDR2 is FQGTGA. The CDR3 consists of 14 residues. V trimming: 5 bases; J trimming: 6 bases; junction bases outside the gene matches: 4. The CDR3 DNA reads TGTGCCAGCAGCCCCGGACAGGTTAATTCACCCCTCCACTTT. Residues: CASSPGQVNSPLHF.

The chain uses TRBV7-3 and TRBJ2-5; D ambiguous. The V and J ends lost 5 bases and 3 bases respectively, with 13 bases between them. Looked up from germline, CDR1 is SGHTA and CDR2 is FQGTGA. This CDR3 comprises 14 residues. The CDR3 reads CASSLSGHKETQYF. The DNA of the CDR3 is TGTGCCAGCAGCCTATCGGGCCACAAAGAGACCCAGTACTTC.

The chain combines TRBV7-3 with TRBJ2-6, with D possibly TRBD2 on 6 matching bases. The CDR3 runs 19 residues. Germline V CDR1 and CDR2: SGHTA, FQGTGA. Trimming pared 2 bases from V and 4 bases from J, leaving 21 bases between. CDR3 in amino acids: CASSLRPTSFVGGANVLTF. DNA for the CDR3: TGTGCCAGCAGCTTACGCCCCACTAGCTTCGTTGGCGGGGCCAACGTCCTGACTTTC.

The CDR3 sequence is CASRRGRHSPLLTEAFF. The CDR3 DNA reads TGTGCCAGCAGACGTGGTCGACATTCCCCCCTTCTGACTGAAGCTTTCTTT. The chain uses TRBV6-1 and TRBJ1-1; no reliable D call. The CDR3 covers 17 residues. V was clipped by 6 bases and J by 5 bases, with 25 bases between them. Germline values: CDR1 MNHNS, CDR2 SASEGT.

This clonotype turned up a few times. The rearrangement joins TRBV7-9 to TRBJ2-7; no firm D call. The germline CDR1 and CDR2 sequences are SEHNR and FQNEAQ (reference sequence). The CDR3 extends over 16 amino acids. Trimming shortened V by 2 bases and J by 1 base, and 15 bases separated the two germline ends. The CDR3: CASSLRVGKGSYEQYF. DNA of the CDR3: TGTGCCAGCAGCTTAAGGGTAGGGAAAGGATCCTACGAGCAGTACTTC.

The gene calls are TRBV4-1 and TRBJ2-2; 7 bases line up with TRBD1. This CDR3 is built from 17 residues. Per germline, CDR1 MGHRA and CDR2 YSYEKL. Trimming at V came to 0 bases and at J to 4 bases, leaving 8 bases not matched to a gene. The CDR3 DNA sequence: TGCGCCAGCAGCCAAGATCCGACAGGGATTTTCACCGGGGAGCTGTTTTTT. Encoded protein: CASSQDPTGIFTGELFF.

The chain recombines TRBV28 with TRBJ1-2; tentatively, D is TRBD1 (5 bases). V gave up 2 bases and J gave up 8 bases, with 21 bases separating them. CDR1 MDHEN and CDR2 SYDVKM come from the germline V gene. The length of the CDR3 is 16 residues. Here the CDR3 reads CASSLAGRDSFRGYTF. Here the CDR3 DNA reads TGTGCCAGCAGTTTAGCCGGTAGAGACAGCTTTCGGGGCTACACCTTC.

The chain links TRBV27 to TRBJ2-1, with a tentative D call TRBD1 (5 bases). The J call is uncertain, as TRBJ2-7 better fits the DNA end. CDR1 and CDR2 from the germline V gene are MNHEY and SMNVEV (reference sequence). The length of the CDR3 is 14 residues. The CDR3 nucleotides are TGTGCCAGCAGTAAGTGGGGCAAACTCTACGAGCAGTACTTC. This encodes CASSKWGKLYEQYF.

The chain employs TRBV4-3 and TRBJ2-1; tentative D call: TRBD2 (5 bases). V lost 0 bases to trimming and J lost 4 bases, with 10 bases between them. The CDR3 has 15 residues. Germline V gene lookup returns CDR1 LGHNA and CDR2 YSLEER. The CDR3: CASSQDIGIYNEQFF. The CDR3 DNA is TGCGCCAGCAGCCAAGATATCGGGATTTACAATGAGCAGTTCTTC.

The chain employs TRBV12-3 or TRBV12-4 and TRBJ2-1, with D unresolved. The CDR3 length is 12 residues. V was clipped by 2 bases and J by 8 bases, with 7 bases between them. CDR3 amino acids: CASSLNGYEQFF. DNA for the CDR3: TGTGCCAGCAGTTTAAACGGCTATGAGCAGTTCTTC.

V gene TRBV7-3 combines with J gene TRBJ2-1, with TRBD2 matching over 13 bases. The end of the DNA fits TRBJ2-7 better, so the J call may be wrong. The germline V gene encodes CDR1 SGHTA and CDR2 FQGTGA. This CDR3 spans 16 amino acids. The CDR3 region has the DNA TGTGCCAGCAGCATGACTAGCGGGGGGAATTACAATGAGCAGTACTTC. The encoded protein is CASSMTSGGNYNEQYF.

This chain links TRBV10-3 with TRBJ1-5, with no clear D. Germline assignment: CDR1 ENHRY and CDR2 SYGVKD. The CDR3 covers 16 residues. Trimming left V 0 bases short and J 1 base short, with 10 bases between. The CDR3 DNA reads TGTGCCATCAGTGAGTCGTGGCCTGGCAGCAATCAGCCCCAGCATTTT. Encoded protein: CAISESWPGSNQPQHF.

This clonotype was picked up a small number of times. V is TRBV27 and J is TRBJ1-1; D uncertain. The CDR3 runs to 13 residues. Per the germline V gene, CDR1 is MNHEY and CDR2 is SMNVEV (reference sequence). Trimming stripped 3 bases from V and 3 bases from J, with 8 bases between. CDR3 in DNA: TGTGCCAGCAGTTTGGGGTTCCACACTGAAGCTTTCTTT. Amino acid sequence: CASSLGFHTEAFF.

This chain links TRBV6-2 or TRBV6-3 with TRBJ2-3; D gene unclear. The germline V gene has CDR1 MNHEY and CDR2 SVGEGT. CDR3 length: 14 amino acids. V was shortened by 0 bases and J by 2 bases, with 6 bases between the two germline ends. CDR3 amino acids: CASSYSWTTDTQYF. The CDR3 nucleotides read TGTGCCAGCAGTTACTCGTGGACCACAGATACGCAGTATTTT.

The rearrangement joins TRBV6-6 to TRBJ2-3; 7 positions agree with TRBD1. CDR1 MNHNY and CDR2 SVGAGI come from the germline V gene (reference sequence). The CDR3 totals 15 residues. V trimming: 4 bases; J trimming: 2 bases; junction bases outside the gene matches: 6. CDR3 protein: CASSSLGGYTDTQYF. The CDR3 region has the DNA TGTGCCAGCAGTTCCCTAGGGGGCTACACAGATACGCAGTATTTT.

The rearrangement joins TRBV15 to TRBJ2-1, with no clear D. The CDR3 runs 15 residues. In germline, CDR1 is LNHNV, CDR2 YYDKDF (reference sequence). V shed 0 bases and J shed 5 bases, with 11 bases lying between them. CDR3 coding DNA: TGTGCCACCAGCAGAGATATCGGCTATGACAATGAGCAGTTCTTC. This encodes CATSRDIGYDNEQFF.

This clonotype has a handful of counts. V is TRBV7-2 and J is TRBJ2-1; D uncertain. V lost 0 bases, J lost 12 bases, and 9 bases lay in between. Germline assignment: CDR1 SGHTA and CDR2 FQGNSA. There are 12 residues in the CDR3. CDR3 nucleotide sequence: TGTGCCAGCAGCTTAGCGCGAGCTAGGCAGTTCTTC. This translates into CASSLARARQFF.

The CDR3 reads CSVDRIFCYNEQFF. In DNA form, the CDR3 reads TGCAGCGTTGATCGGATATTTTGCTACAATGAGCAGTTCTTC. The chain couples TRBV29-1 to TRBJ2-1; D gene uncertain. Trimming shortened V by 3 bases and J by 3 bases, and 12 bases separated the two germline ends. The CDR3 sequence is 14 residues long. In germline, CDR1 is SQVTM, CDR2 ANQGSEA.

This clonotype was recorded a few times. The chain joins TRBV28 to TRBJ2-4, with D tentatively TRBD2 (5 bases). The ends were cut back, 7 bases at V and 7 bases at J, with 14 bases in the middle. Germline V gives CDR1 MDHEN, CDR2 SYDVKM. This CDR3 contains 13 residues. The CDR3: CASNPRTFNIQYF. CDR3 nucleotides: TGTGCCAGCAACCCCAGGACTTTTAACATTCAGTACTTC.

The chain links TRBV18 to TRBJ2-1; no clear D. The length of the CDR3 is 11 residues. From germline, CDR1 is KGHSH and CDR2 LQKENI. Deletions cut 2 bases from V and 8 bases from J, with 4 bases between. The chain's CDR3 is CASSPNYEQFF. CDR3 sequence (DNA): TGTGCCAGCTCACCAAACTATGAGCAGTTCTTC. The entire variable domain, with the rest obtained from reference TRBV18 and TRBJ2-1, is as follows: NAGVMQNPRHLVRRRGQEARLRCSPMKGHSHVYWYRQLPEEGLKFMVYLQKENIIDESGMPKERFSAEFPKEGPSILRIQQVVRGDSAAYFCASSPNYEQFFGPGTRLTVL.

J is TRBJ2-4 and V is TRBV5-1, with TRBD1 matching over 7 bases. V dropped 5 bases and J dropped 11; count of bases not matched to a gene: 19. The CDR3 is 16 residues long. Germline V gene data show CDR1 as SGHRS and CDR2 as YFSETQ. This CDR3 is CASRLRGQHQGDFQYF. CDR3 nucleotides: TGCGCCAGCAGGCTTCGTGGACAGCACCAGGGGGATTTTCAGTACTTC.

The V and J genes are TRBV11-2 and TRBJ2-5, with D perhaps TRBD1 (6 bases). Germline values: CDR1 SGHAT, CDR2 FQNNGV. V gave up 2 bases and J gave up 13 bases, with 14 bases separating them. The CDR3 spans 12 residues. The CDR3 DNA reads as TGTGCCAGCAGCTTACGGCAGAACAGGGCGTACTTC. As protein: CASSLRQNRAYF. Full variable domain (remainder filled in from reference TRBV11-2 and TRBJ2-5): EAGVAQSPRYKIIEKRQSVAFWCNPISGHATLYWYQQILGQGPKLLIQFQNNGVVDDSQLPKDRFSAERLKGVDSTLKIQPAKLEDSAVYLCASSLRQNRAYFGPGTRLLVL.

V is TRBV29-1 and J is TRBJ1-5, with unresolved D. The V end was cut by 4 bases, the J end by 7 bases, with 14 bases between. Germline V CDR1 and CDR2: SQVTM, ANQGSEA. This CDR3 is 13 amino acids long. In DNA form, the CDR3 reads TGCAGCGTTGTCGAGGGCTGGGGACAGCCCCAGCATTTT. This gives the protein CSVVEGWGQPQHF.